The clone carrying this TCR beta chain was detected many times. These data belong to a study of T-cell memory formation after mild COVID-19. The CDR3 consists of 17 residues. V lost 1 base and J lost 1; bases outside the gene matches: 5. The V gene's germline CDR1 is SGHAT and CDR2 FQNNGV. MiXCR, run by TCRdb on the 5' RACE reads, gives a single entry per CDR3 protein. This table holds about 320,000 distinct CDR3 sequences, approximately 14% found once. The TCR originated in a man younger than 30 who had mild COVID-19 (a few samples of this study predate the infection). Cell type and time point are not known. The sample taken for sequencing was PBMCs or a T cell subset sorted from them (not recorded which). The V call is TRBV11-2, the J call TRBJ2-3; 10 bases are a match to TRBD2. CDR3 coding DNA: TGTGCCAGCAGCTTAGTGGCCCTAGCGGGGGGCACAGATACGCAGTATTTT. This codes for CASSLVALAGGTDTQYF.